Below, 21 T cell receptor beta chains from the same sample are listed, as sequenced in a study of CXCR3-negative and CXCR3-positive naive CD8 T cells. Whole-study results and caveats: CXCR3-negative naive cells had less hydrophobic TRB CDR3s than did CXCR3-positive naive cells.

Their cognate antigens are unknown. Libraries were UMI-labeled 5' RACE TRB cDNA. TCRdb re-called the 5' RACE reads and shows each CDR3 protein once, DNA omitted. This listing includes about 130,000 distinct CDR3 sequences. The source material was naive CXCR3+ CD8+ T cells from blood. The subset here: CD45RO-CCR7+CD27+CD95- naive CD8+ T cells expressing CXCR3 (TNR3+). All receptors come from a human donor in good health. Some clones in this sample may be carry-over from other donors' samples.

The chain recombines TRBV29-1 with TRBJ2-3. The CDR3 spans 12 residues. Germline V gene data show CDR1 as SQVTM and CDR2 as ANQGSEA. The CDR3 loop reads CSVEGNADTQYF.

The chain carries TRBV4-2 and TRBJ1-1; with no DNA, the TCRdb D assignment of TRBD1 cannot be verified. Per germline, CDR1 LGHNA and CDR2 YNFKEQ. The CDR3 contains 15 residues. The CDR3 here is CASSEQGMEDTEAFF.

The rearrangement uses TRBV30 and TRBJ2-7; the D gene TCRdb calls, TRBD1, cannot be checked with no DNA. Germline V CDR1 and CDR2: GTSNPN, SVGIG (reference sequence). CDR3 length: 15 amino acids. CDR3 sequence: CAWSVQGAAMYEQYF.

The V and J genes are TRBV7-7 and TRBJ2-5; TCRdb picks TRBD1, but there is no DNA to check that call. The CDR3 covers 14 residues. The germline gives CDR1 SSHAT, CDR2 FNYEAQ (reference sequence). CDR3: CASSLEPGAETQYF.

V and J are TRBV12-3 or TRBV12-4 and TRBJ1-5. This CDR3 contains 15 residues. The CDR3 is CASSLKDNSYQPQHF.

V usage is TRBV29-1 and J usage is TRBJ2-2; the D gene TCRdb calls, TRBD1, cannot be checked with no DNA. CDR3 length: 14 amino acids. Germline CDR1 and CDR2: SQVTM and ANQGSEA. CDR3 protein: CSVDLGVATGELFF.

This chain links TRBV9 with TRBJ2-7; the TCRdb call, TRBD2, lacks DNA for checking. The length of the CDR3 is 14 residues. Germline CDR1 is SGDLS and CDR2 is YYNGEE. CDR3 sequence reads: CASSAGGETYEQYF.

This chain's CDR3 is CSVEGSAGVPDTQYF. This chain uses TRBV29-1 with TRBJ2-3; TCRdb returns TRBD1, unconfirmable since there is no DNA. This CDR3 comprises 15 residues. Germline CDR1 reads SQVTM; CDR2 reads ANQGSEA.

The chain is built from TRBV27 and TRBJ2-1; as DNA is missing, the TRBD2 call by TCRdb cannot be tested. This CDR3 has 15 amino acids. CDR1 and CDR2 from the germline V gene are MNHEY and SMNVEV (reference sequence). CDR3 loop: CASRPTSPISNEQFF.

The rearrangement uses TRBV5-1 and TRBJ2-7; TCRdb indicates TRBD2, and absent DNA this call remains unverified. Germline V gene lookup returns CDR1 SGHRS and CDR2 YFSETQ. CDR3 size: 14 residues. The chain's CDR3 is CASSLIGGVEEQYF. Full variable domain (rest looked up from reference TRBV5-1 and TRBJ2-7): KAGVTQTPRYLIKTRGQQVTLSCSPISGHRSVSWYQQTPGQGLQFLFEYFSETQRNKGNFPGRFSGRQFSNSRSEMNVSTLELGDSALYLCASSLIGGVEEQYFGPGTRLTVT.

The rearrangement joins TRBV3-1 to TRBJ1-2; the D call of TRBD1 rests on TCRdb alone, since no DNA is present to check it. The length of the CDR3 is 13 residues. From germline, CDR1 is LGHDT and CDR2 YNNKEL (reference sequence). The CDR3 protein is CASSQYTGYGYTF.

The V gene is TRBV6-5, the J gene TRBJ2-1; the D call from TCRdb, TRBD2, cannot be confirmed without DNA. This CDR3 has 15 amino acids. CDR1 is MNHEY and CDR2 is SVGAGI in the germline V gene. The CDR3 reads CASTPGGASYNKQFF.

The V and J genes are TRBV12-5 and TRBJ2-2; TCRdb gives TRBD1 as the D gene, but with no DNA this cannot be confirmed. The CDR3 is 18 amino acids. The germline gives CDR1 LGHNT, CDR2 FRNRAP. The CDR3 protein is CASGLSTGTMVASGVLFF.

The gene calls are TRBV12-3 or TRBV12-4 and TRBJ1-1. This CDR3 comprises 12 residues. CDR3 sequence: CASSLVPLEAFF.

This chain connects TRBV29-1 to TRBJ2-3; TCRdb indicates TRBD1, and absent DNA this call remains unverified. CDR3 length equals 13 residues. Per the germline V gene, CDR1 is SQVTM and CDR2 is ANQGSEA. CDR3 in amino acids: CSGRDPSTDTQYF.

The CDR3 protein is CASSSRQGADTQYF. The chain employs TRBV7-2 and TRBJ2-3; absent DNA, TCRdb's TRBD1 call cannot be checked. The CDR3 runs to 14 residues. Germline-derived CDR1 and CDR2 are SGHTA and FQGNSA.

The CDR3 sequence is CASSLDWGPGELFF. V usage is TRBV5-4 and J usage is TRBJ2-2; the D gene TCRdb calls, TRBD1, cannot be checked with no DNA. This CDR3 region has 14 residues. The germline CDR1 and CDR2 sequences are SGHNT and YYREEE (reference sequence).

This sequence joins TRBV7-8 and TRBJ2-7; absent DNA, TCRdb's TRBD1 call cannot be checked. Germline assignment: CDR1 SGHVS and CDR2 FQNEAQ. The CDR3 totals 16 residues. The CDR3: CASSLEGTGGFYEQYF. The full variable domain, with the rest looked up from reference TRBV7-8 and TRBJ2-7, is GAGVSQSPRYKVAKRGQDVALRCDPISGHVSLFWYQQALGQGPEFLTYFQNEAQLDKSGLPSDRFFAERPEGSVSTLKIQRTQQEDSAVYLCASSLEGTGGFYEQYFGPGTRLTVT.

This chain links TRBV27 with TRBJ1-1; the TCRdb call, TRBD1, lacks DNA for checking. This CDR3 has 14 amino acids. Germline CDR1 is MNHEY and CDR2 is SMNVEV (reference sequence). The CDR3: CASKSRGSNTEAFF.

V and J are TRBV20-1 and TRBJ2-7; TCRdb proposes TRBD2, but this gene call is untestable without DNA. The CDR3 extends over 14 amino acids. CDR1 DFQATT and CDR2 SNEGSKA come from the germline V gene (reference sequence). This CDR3 reads CSARDPSQTYEQYF.

V gene TRBV6-6 combines with J gene TRBJ2-2. This CDR3 contains 14 residues. CDR1 is MNHNY and CDR2 is SVGAGI in the germline V gene (reference sequence). The CDR3 spells CASSYSLFTGELFF.